This T cell receptor beta chain was captured by sequencing in a study of cytomegalovirus exposure and HLA in healthy donors. Study background: When fewer than 500 donors were genotyped, 80% to 90% of them were found to fall in the Caucasian-associated ancestry cluster.

The PCR employed 60 Vbeta primers together with 13 Jbeta primers. TCRdb keeps only in-frame clones here, not all; method: immunoSEQ multiplex PCR. The table lists approximately 140,000 clones. Germline CDR1 and CDR2: SGHTA and FQGTGA. The CDR3 loop spans 15 amino acids. Trimming pared 5 bases from V and 2 bases from J, leaving 15 bases between. The receptor was derived from a woman younger than 30 in good health and CMV-seronegative. V usage is TRBV7-3 and J usage is TRBJ1-2; D not resolved. Sequenced material: PBMCs. Here the CDR3 DNA reads TGTGCCAGCAGCATAAACGGTGGAGGGAACTATGGCTACACCTTC. Protein: CASSINGGGNYGYTF.